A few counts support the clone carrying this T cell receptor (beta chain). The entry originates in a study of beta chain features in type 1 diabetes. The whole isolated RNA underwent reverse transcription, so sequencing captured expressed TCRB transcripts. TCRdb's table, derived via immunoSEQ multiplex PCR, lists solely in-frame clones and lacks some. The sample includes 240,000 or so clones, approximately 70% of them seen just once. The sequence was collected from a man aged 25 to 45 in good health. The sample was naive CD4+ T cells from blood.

CDR3 amino acids: CAWSAGLAGNHEQFF. The CDR3 region has the DNA TGTGCCTGGAGCGCCGGACTAGCGGGAAACCATGAGCAGTTCTTC. The chain recombines TRBV30 with TRBJ2-1, with 12 bases lining up with TRBD2. V gave up 3 bases and J gave up 8 bases; unmatched junction bases: 8. The CDR3 length is 15 residues. The germline V gene has CDR1 GTSNPN and CDR2 SVGIG (reference sequence). The full variable domain, completed using reference TRBV30 and TRBJ2-1, is SQTIHQWPATLVQPVGSPLSLECTVEGTSNPNLYWYRQAAGRGLQLLFYSVGIGQISSEVPQNLSASRPQDRQFILSSKKLLLSDSGFYLCAWSAGLAGNHEQFFGPGTRLTVL.